The 5 T cell receptor beta chains presented below share a single source sample, sequenced in a study of T cells in Graves' hyperthyroidism and ophthalmopathy. RNA transcripts provided the source from which TCR beta CDR3 regions were amplified. A set of HTBI primers served as the primers for a first-round RT-PCR of the TCR CDR3. TCRdb independently ran MiXCR on the multiplex PCR reads; one entry per CDR3 protein. The sample includes approximately 420,000 distinct CDR3 sequences, around 14% of them seen just once. The specimen was blood. The source is a woman in her thirties with Graves' hyperthyroidism.

This clonotype was recorded a few times. V is TRBV30 and J is TRBJ2-2, with TRBD2 matching over 9 bases. Unmatched junction bases numbered 8, after V lost 2 bases and J lost 7 bases. The CDR3 loop spans 15 amino acids. Germline loops: CDR1 GTSNPN, CDR2 SVGIG (reference sequence). The CDR3, as DNA: TGTGCCTGGAGTCAGCTAGCGGGAAGGAGCGGGGAGCTGTTTTTT. Translation: CAWSQLAGRSGELFF.

This clonotype occurred many times. V gene TRBV10-3 combines with J gene TRBJ2-5; TRBD2 agrees at 15 bases. Germline V gene lookup returns CDR1 ENHRY and CDR2 SYGVKD. V lost 6 bases, J lost 2 bases, and 7 bases stayed unmatched. The CDR3 sequence is 17 residues long. For the CDR3, the DNA is TGTGCCATCAGCGGGACTAGCGGGAGGCGGATTCAAGAGACCCAGTACTTC. Amino acid sequence: CAISGTSGRRIQETQYF.

The chain joins TRBV5-8 to TRBJ2-3; D tentatively fits TRBD1 or TRBD2 (5 bases each). V was pared by 1 base and J by 9 bases, with 12 bases between. This CDR3 region has 13 residues. Germline CDR1 is SGHTS and CDR2 is YDEGEE. The CDR3 DNA reads TGTGCCAGCAGCTTGAAGGGTTGGGGGACGCAGTATTTT. Translating it yields CASSLKGWGTQYF.

In this sample, this clonotype turned up many times. The chain uses TRBV3-1 and TRBJ2-1; 10 positions match TRBD2. CDR1 is LGHDT, CDR2 YNNKEL, per germline (reference sequence). The CDR3 loop spans 16 amino acids. V gave up 4 bases and J gave up 4 bases; unmatched junction bases: 7. CDR3 sequence: CASSPSSSGSYNEQFF. The CDR3 DNA reads TGTGCCAGCAGCCCCTCGTCTAGCGGGAGTTACAATGAGCAGTTCTTC.

This clonotype was counted a few times. This chain links TRBV3-1 with TRBJ2-1, with 8 bases that match TRBD1. Germline trimming cut 4 bases from V and 3 bases from J; bases unmatched to any gene: 5. The length of the CDR3 is 15 residues. CDR1 LGHDT and CDR2 YNNKEL come from the germline V gene (reference sequence). The CDR3 region is CASSRGQGDYNEQFF. The DNA for the CDR3 is TGTGCCAGCAGCCGCGGACAGGGCGACTACAATGAGCAGTTCTTC.